A single sample gave rise to the 9 T cell receptor beta chains below, sequenced in a study of blood T cell dynamics during melanoma immunotherapy. The time point denotes: week 3, after first cycle of checkpoint inhibitor. Libraries were prepared by immunoSEQ multiplex PCR; TCRdb keeps only in-frame clonotypes and omits some of them. The sample contains roughly 7,600 clones, 70% to 90% of which appear only once. The input for sequencing was blood, taken from a patient treated with checkpoint blockade. Receptor source: a human donor with melanoma.

This sequence joins TRBV28 and TRBJ1-1, with TRBD1 matching over 11 bases. This CDR3 has 15 residues. Trimming took 6 bases from V and 4 from J; bases not matched to a gene: 7. Germline V gene lookup returns CDR1 MDHEN and CDR2 SYDVKM. The CDR3, as DNA: TGTGCCAGCAGGGGAGGACAGGGGGCCGGCACTGAAGCTTTCTTT. Protein product: CASRGGQGAGTEAFF.

The chain carries TRBV18 and TRBJ2-7; D is perhaps TRBD1 or TRBD2 (5 bases each). This CDR3 has 14 residues. The germline V gene has CDR1 KGHSH and CDR2 LQKENI. V was trimmed by 6 bases and J by 2 bases, leaving 14 bases between them. CDR3 sequence (DNA): TGTGCCAGCTCGGTAACGAGGGGAACCTACGAGCAGTACGTC. Its translation: CASSVTRGTYEQYV.

This clone was observed a single time. The chain employs TRBV30 and TRBJ1-2, with no clear D. Germline-derived CDR1 and CDR2 are GTSNPN and SVGIG (reference sequence). Deletions cut 6 bases from V and 8 bases from J, with 22 bases between. This CDR3 is built from 14 residues. The CDR3 here is CACLLLGGYQGYTF. The CDR3 DNA follows: TGTGCCTGCCTCCTCTTGGGCGGATACCAAGGCTACACCTTC.

V usage is TRBV19 and J usage is TRBJ2-3; D is perhaps TRBD1 or TRBD2 (5 bases each). Trimming removed 10 bases from V and 2 bases from J, with 16 bases in between. CDR1 LNHDA and CDR2 SQIVND come from the germline V gene (reference sequence). The CDR3 has 14 amino acids. In DNA form, the CDR3 reads TGTGCCACCCGAGGGGAGCTAAACACAGATACGCAGTATTTT. This sequence encodes CATRGELNTDTQYF. The variable domain in full, completed from reference TRBV19 and TRBJ2-3, reads DGGITQSPKYLFRKEGQNVTLSCEQNLNHDAMYWYRQDPGQGLRLIYYSQIVNDFQKGDIAEGYSVSREKKESFPLTVTSAQKNPTAFYLCATRGELNTDTQYFGPGTRLTVL.

The genes are TRBV6-5 and TRBJ2-7; 8 bases are shared with TRBD1. This CDR3 is 15 amino acids long. The germline gives CDR1 MNHEY, CDR2 SVGAGI. With 8 bases clipped from V and 3 bases from J, the junction kept 12 bases outside the gene matches. The CDR3 DNA reads TGTGCCAGCCCCATTCGGACAGGGAAACGCTACGAGCAGTACTTC. Amino acid sequence: CASPIRTGKRYEQYF.

The chain links TRBV5-1 to TRBJ1-6, with D hard to call. Germline CDR1 is SGHRS and CDR2 is YFSETQ. Trimming took 0 bases from V and 0 from J, leaving 7 bases between them. The CDR3 totals 16 residues. The CDR3 DNA follows: TGCGCCAGCAGCTTGGATTGGAACTCCTATAATTCACCCCTCCACTTT. Translation: CASSLDWNSYNSPLHF.

The chain joins TRBV7-3 to TRBJ1-6; no clear D. Germline CDR1 SGHTA, CDR2 FQGTGA. The CDR3 has 13 amino acids. V lost 6 bases, J lost 7 bases, and 10 bases lay in between. The CDR3 loop reads CASSSGANSPLHF. The CDR3 DNA reads TGTGCCAGCAGTTCCGGAGCAAATTCACCCCTCCACTTT.

The chain uses TRBV5-1 and TRBJ2-7; D remains unclear. V dropped 4 bases and J dropped 3 bases, with 11 bases sitting between them. Germline lookup yields CDR1 SGHRS and CDR2 YFSETQ. The CDR3 covers 13 residues. CDR3: CASSAGRGYEQYF. The CDR3 DNA sequence: TGCGCCAGCAGCGCCGGACGTGGCTACGAGCAGTACTTC.

The V gene is TRBV2, the J gene TRBJ1-2; tentatively, D is TRBD1 (6 bases). The CDR3 extends over 14 amino acids. CDR1 SNHLY and CDR2 FYNNEI come from the germline V gene. Trimming removed 1 base from V and 2 bases from J, with 8 bases in between. CDR3 in amino acids: CASSEEGENYGYTF. For the CDR3, the DNA is TGTGCCAGCAGTGAAGAGGGGGAAAACTATGGCTACACCTTC.